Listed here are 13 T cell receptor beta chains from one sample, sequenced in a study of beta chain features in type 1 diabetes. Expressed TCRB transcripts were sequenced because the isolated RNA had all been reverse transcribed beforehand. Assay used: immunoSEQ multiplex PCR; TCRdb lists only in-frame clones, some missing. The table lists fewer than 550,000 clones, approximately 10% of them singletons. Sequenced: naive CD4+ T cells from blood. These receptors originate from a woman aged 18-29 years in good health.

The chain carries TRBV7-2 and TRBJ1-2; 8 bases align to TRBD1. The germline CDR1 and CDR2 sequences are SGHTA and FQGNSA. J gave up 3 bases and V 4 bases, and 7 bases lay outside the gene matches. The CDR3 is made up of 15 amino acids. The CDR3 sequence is CASSSAGQGDYGYTF. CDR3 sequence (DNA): TGTGCCAGCAGCTCAGCCGGACAGGGAGACTATGGCTACACCTTC. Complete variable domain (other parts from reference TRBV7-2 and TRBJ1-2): GAGVSQSPSNKVTEKGKDVELRCDPISGHTALYWYRQSLGQGLEFLIYFQGNSAPDKSGLPSDRFSAERTGGSVSTLTIQRTQQEDSAVYLCASSSAGQGDYGYTFGSGTRLTVV.

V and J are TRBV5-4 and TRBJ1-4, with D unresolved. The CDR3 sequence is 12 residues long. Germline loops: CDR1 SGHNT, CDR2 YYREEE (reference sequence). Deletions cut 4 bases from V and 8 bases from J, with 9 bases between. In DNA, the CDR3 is TGTGCCAGCAGCACGCGGGGAGAAAAACTGTTTTTT. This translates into CASSTRGEKLFF.

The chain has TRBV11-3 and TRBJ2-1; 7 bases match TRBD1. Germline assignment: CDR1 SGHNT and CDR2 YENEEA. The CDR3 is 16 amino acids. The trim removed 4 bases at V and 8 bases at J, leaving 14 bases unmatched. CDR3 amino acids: CASSSPTGIPADEQFF. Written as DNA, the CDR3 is TGTGCCAGCAGCTCCCCGACAGGGATCCCTGCCGATGAGCAGTTCTTC.

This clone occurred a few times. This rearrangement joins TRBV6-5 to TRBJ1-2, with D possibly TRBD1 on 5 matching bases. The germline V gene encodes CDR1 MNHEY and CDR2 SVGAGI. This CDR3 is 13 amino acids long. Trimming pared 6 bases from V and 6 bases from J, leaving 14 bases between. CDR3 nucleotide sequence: TGTGCCAGCAGACACCCTGGGACGAATGGCTACACCTTC. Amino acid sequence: CASRHPGTNGYTF.

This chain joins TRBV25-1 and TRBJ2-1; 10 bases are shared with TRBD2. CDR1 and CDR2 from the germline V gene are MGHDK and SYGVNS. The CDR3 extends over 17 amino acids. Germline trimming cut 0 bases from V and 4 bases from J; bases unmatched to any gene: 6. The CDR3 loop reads CASSEYRAGGTYNEQFF. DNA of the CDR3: TGTGCCAGCAGTGAATACCGAGCGGGAGGGACATACAATGAGCAGTTCTTC.

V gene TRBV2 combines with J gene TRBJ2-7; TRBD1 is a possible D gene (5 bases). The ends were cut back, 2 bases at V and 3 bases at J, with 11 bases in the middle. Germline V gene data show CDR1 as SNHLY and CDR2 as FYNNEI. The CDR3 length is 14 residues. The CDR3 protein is CASSEQGPYYEQYF. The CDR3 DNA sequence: TGTGCCAGCAGTGAACAGGGTCCCTACTACGAGCAGTACTTC.

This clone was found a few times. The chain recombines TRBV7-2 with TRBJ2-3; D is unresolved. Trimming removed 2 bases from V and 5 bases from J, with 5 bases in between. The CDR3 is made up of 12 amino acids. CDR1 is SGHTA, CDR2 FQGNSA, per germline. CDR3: CASSLLVDTQYF. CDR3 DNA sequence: TGTGCCAGCAGCTTATTAGTAGATACGCAGTATTTT.

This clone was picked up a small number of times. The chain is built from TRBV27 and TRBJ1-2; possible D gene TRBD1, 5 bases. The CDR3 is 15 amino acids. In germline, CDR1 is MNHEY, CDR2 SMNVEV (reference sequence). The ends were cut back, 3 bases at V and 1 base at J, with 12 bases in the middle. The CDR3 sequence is CASSFHRQRNYGYTF. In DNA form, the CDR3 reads TGTGCCAGCAGTTTTCATCGACAGCGTAACTATGGCTACACCTTC.

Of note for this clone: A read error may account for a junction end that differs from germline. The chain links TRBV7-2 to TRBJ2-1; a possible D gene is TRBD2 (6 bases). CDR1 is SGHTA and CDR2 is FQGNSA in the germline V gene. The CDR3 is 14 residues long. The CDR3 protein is CASSLALAFGEQFF. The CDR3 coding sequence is TGTGCCAGCAGCCTAGCGCTGGCGTTCGGTGAGCAGTTCTTC.

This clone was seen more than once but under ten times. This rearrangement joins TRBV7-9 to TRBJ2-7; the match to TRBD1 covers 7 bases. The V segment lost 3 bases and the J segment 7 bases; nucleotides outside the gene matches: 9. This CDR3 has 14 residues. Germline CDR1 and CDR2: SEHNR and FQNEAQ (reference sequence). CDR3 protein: CASSFTGQTNEQYF. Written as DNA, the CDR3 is TGTGCCAGCAGCTTTACGGGACAGACGAATGAGCAGTACTTC.

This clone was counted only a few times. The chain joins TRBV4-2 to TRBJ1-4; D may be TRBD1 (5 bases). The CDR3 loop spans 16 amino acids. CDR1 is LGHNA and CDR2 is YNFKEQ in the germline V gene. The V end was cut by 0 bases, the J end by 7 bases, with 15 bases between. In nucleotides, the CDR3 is TGTGCCAGCAGCCAAGATCTTGGCAGGGTTTTTGAAAAACTGTTTTTT. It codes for CASSQDLGRVFEKLFF.

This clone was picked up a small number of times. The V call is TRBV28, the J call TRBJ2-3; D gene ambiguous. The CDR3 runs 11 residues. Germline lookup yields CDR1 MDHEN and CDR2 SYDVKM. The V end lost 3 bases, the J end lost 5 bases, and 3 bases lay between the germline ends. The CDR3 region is CASSFIDTQYF. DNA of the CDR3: TGTGCCAGCAGTTTTATAGATACGCAGTATTTT.

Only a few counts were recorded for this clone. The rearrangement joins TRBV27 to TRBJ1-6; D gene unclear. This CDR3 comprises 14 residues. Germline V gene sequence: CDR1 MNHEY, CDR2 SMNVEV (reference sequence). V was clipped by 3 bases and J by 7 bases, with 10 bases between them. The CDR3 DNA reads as TGTGCCAGCAGTTTGAGGGTAAACAATTCACCCCTCCACTTT. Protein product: CASSLRVNNSPLHF.